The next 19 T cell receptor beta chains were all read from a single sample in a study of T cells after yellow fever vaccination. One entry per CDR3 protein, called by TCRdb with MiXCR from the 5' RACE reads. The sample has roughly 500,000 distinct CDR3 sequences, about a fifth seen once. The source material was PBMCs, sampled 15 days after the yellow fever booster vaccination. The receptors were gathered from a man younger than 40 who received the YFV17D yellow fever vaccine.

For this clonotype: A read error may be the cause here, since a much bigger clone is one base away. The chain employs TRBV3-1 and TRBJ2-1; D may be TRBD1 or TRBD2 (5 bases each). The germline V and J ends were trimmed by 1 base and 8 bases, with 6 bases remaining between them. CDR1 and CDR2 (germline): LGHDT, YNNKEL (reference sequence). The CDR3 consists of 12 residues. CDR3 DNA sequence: TGTGCCAGCAGCCAAGTGGGGGATGAGCAGTTCTTC. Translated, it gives CASSQVGDEQFF.

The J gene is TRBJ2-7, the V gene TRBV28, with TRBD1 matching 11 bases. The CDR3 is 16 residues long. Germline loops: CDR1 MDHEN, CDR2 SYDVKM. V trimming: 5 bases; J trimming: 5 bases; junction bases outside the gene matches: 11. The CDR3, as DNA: TGTGCCAGCAGTCAATCACCGGGACAGGGGGTCAACGAGCAGTACTTC. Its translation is CASSQSPGQGVNEQYF.

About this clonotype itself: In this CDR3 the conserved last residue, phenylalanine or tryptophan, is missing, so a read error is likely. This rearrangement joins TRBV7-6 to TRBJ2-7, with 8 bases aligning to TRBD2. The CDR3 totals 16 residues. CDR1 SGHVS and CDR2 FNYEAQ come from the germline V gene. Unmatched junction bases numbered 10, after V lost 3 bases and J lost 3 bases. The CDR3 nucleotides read TGTGCCAGCAGCTTCGGTGCTGACGGGAGGGTCTACGAGCAGTACTCC. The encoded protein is CASSFGADGRVYEQYS.

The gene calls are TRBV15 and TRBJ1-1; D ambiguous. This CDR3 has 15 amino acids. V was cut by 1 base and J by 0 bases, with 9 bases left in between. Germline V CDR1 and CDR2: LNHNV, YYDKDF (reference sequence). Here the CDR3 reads CATSRAHTMNTEAFF. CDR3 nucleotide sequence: TGTGCCACCAGCAGAGCCCACACCATGAACACTGAAGCTTTCTTT.

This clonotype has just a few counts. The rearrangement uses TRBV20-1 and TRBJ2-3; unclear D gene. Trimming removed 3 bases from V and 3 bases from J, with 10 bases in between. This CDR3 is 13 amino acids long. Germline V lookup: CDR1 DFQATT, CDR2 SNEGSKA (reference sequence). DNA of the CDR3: TGCAGTGCTAGGACGGTTAAGACAGATACGCAGTATTTT. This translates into CSARTVKTDTQYF.

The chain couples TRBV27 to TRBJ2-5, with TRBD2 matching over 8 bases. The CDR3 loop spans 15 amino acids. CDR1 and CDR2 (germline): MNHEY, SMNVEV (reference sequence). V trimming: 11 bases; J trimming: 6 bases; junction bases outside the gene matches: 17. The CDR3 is CAYRLTGRAMKTQYF. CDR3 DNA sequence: TGTGCCTACCGCTTGACCGGGAGGGCCATGAAGACCCAGTACTTC.

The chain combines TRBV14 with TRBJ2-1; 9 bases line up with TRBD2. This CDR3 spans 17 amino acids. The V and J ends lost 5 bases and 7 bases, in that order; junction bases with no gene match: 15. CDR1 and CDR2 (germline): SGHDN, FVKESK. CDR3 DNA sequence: TGTGCCAGCAGCACAACAGGAGCGGGAGGTTCAGGGAATGAGCAGTTCTTC. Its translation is CASSTTGAGGSGNEQFF.

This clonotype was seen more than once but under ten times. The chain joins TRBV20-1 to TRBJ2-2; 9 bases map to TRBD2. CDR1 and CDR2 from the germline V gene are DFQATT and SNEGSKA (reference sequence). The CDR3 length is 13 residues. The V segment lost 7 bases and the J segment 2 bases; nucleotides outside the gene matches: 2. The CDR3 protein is CSVAGDNTGELFF. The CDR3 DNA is TGCAGTGTAGCGGGAGATAACACCGGGGAGCTGTTTTTT.

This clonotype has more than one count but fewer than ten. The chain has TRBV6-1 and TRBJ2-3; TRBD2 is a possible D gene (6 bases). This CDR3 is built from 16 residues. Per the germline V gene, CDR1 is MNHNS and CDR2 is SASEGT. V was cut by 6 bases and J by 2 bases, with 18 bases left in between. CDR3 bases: TGTGCCAGCAGCACCCTCGGGGGATTACACACAGATACGCAGTATTTT. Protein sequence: CASSTLGGLHTDTQYF.

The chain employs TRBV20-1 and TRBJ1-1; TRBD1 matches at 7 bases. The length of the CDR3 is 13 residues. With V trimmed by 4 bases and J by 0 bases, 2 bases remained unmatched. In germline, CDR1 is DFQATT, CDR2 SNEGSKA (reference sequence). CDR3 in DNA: TGCAGTGCTAAAGGGGGCCTGAACACTGAAGCTTTCTTT. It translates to CSAKGGLNTEAFF.

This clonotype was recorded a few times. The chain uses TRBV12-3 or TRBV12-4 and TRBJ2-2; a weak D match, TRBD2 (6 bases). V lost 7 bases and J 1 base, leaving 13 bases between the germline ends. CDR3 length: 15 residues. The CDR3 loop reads CASNPGLGNTGELFF. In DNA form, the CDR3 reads TGTGCCAGCAACCCGGGACTGGGGAACACCGGGGAGCTGTTTTTT.

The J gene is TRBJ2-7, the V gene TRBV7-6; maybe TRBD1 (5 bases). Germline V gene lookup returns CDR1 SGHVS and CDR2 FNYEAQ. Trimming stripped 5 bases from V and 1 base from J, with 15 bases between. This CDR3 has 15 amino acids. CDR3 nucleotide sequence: TGTGCCAGCAGCCTCTCGGCAGGGCGTTCCTACGAGCAGTACTTC. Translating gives CASSLSAGRSYEQYF.

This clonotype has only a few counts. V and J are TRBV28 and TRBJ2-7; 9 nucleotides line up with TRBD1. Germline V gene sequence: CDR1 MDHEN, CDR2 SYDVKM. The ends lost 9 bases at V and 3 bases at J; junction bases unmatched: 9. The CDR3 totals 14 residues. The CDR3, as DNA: TGTGCCAGTCGGACCGGGACAGGGTTCTACGAGCAGTACTTC. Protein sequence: CASRTGTGFYEQYF.

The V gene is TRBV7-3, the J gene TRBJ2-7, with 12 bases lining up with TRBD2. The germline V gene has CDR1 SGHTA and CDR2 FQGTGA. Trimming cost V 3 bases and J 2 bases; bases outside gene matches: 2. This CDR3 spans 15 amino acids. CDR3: CASSFGLAGTYEQYF. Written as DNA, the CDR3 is TGTGCCAGCAGCTTCGGACTAGCGGGGACCTACGAGCAGTACTTC.

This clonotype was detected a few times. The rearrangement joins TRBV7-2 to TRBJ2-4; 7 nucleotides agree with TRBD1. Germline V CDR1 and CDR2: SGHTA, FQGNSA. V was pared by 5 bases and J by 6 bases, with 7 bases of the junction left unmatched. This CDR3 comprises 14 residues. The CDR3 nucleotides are TGTGCCAGCAGCCTGCAGGGGGTTGGAAACATTCAGTACTTC. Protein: CASSLQGVGNIQYF.

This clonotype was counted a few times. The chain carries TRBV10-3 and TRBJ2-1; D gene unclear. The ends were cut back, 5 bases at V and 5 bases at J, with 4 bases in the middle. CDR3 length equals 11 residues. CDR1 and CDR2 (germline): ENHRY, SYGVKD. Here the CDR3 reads CAISPDNEQFF. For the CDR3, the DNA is TGTGCCATCAGTCCAGACAATGAGCAGTTCTTC.

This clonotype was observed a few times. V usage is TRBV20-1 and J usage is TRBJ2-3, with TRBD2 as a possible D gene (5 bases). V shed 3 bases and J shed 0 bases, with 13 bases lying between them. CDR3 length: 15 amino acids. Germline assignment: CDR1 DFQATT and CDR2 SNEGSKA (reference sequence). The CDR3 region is CSASLIALSTDTQYF. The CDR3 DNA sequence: TGCAGTGCTAGTTTAATAGCGCTGAGCACAGATACGCAGTATTTT.

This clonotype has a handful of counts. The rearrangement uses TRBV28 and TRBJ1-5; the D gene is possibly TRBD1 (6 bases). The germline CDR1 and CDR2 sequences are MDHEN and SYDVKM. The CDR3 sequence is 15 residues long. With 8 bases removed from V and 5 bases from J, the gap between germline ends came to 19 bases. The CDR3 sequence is CASLPGHSEDQPQHF. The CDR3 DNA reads TGTGCCAGCCTACCGGGACACTCGGAGGATCAGCCCCAGCATTTT.

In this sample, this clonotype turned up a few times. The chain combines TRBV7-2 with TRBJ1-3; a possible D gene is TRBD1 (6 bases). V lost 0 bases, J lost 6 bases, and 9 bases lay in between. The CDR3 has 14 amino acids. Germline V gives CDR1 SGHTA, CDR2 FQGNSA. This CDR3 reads CASSLAQGVNTIYF. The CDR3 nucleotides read TGTGCCAGCAGCTTAGCACAGGGTGTAAACACCATATATTTT.